This TCR beta chain stems from a study of T cell responses to AZD1222 COVID-19 vaccine. Findings of the study overall: None of the repertoires were sampled until the peak T cell response had passed.

Data came from immunoSEQ multiplex PCR; TCRdb stores just in-frame clones and leaves some out. This table holds about 93,000 clones, 86% found once. The germline V gene has CDR1 MNHEY and CDR2 SVGAGI. The CDR3 sequence is 16 residues long. The V gene lost 4 bases and the J gene lost 2 bases, with 18 bases spanning the gap. Concerning this clone: Its target is unknown.

The specimen was peripheral blood, collected on day 0 of AZD1222 vaccination. The sequence derives from an adult in good health. V is TRBV6-5 and J is TRBJ2-7; tentatively, D is TRBD1 (6 bases). CDR3 sequence (DNA): TGTGCCAGCAGTTCCCCTTACAGGGCGCCTCCCTACGAGCAGTACTTC. The encoded protein is CASSSPYRAPPYEQYF.